This T cell receptor beta chain was captured by sequencing in a study of identical twins. Findings and limits, study-wide: Twins shared out-of-frame alpha sequences with excess low generation probability. The degree of excess twin sharing was weaker in beta out-of-frame sequences.

Comment on this clonotype: The antigen remains undetermined.

The CDR3 length is 15 residues. V dropped 5 bases and J dropped 3; count of bases not matched to a gene: 7. The V gene's germline CDR1 is LNHNV and CDR2 YYDKDF (reference sequence). TCRdb reanalysed the 5' RACE reads using MiXCR and keeps one entry per CDR3 protein. The sample has 690,000 or so distinct CDR3 sequences, 8.6% seen once. This same sample was also taken into another study, of yellow fever vaccine responses in identical twins.

The J gene is TRBJ2-7, the V gene TRBV15, with 10 bases matching TRBD2. This receptor was taken from a woman aged 18 to 35 in good health. The sequenced material came from PBMCs. This CDR3 reads CATSEARTSGYEQYF. CDR3 nucleotides: TGTGCCACCAGCGAAGCCCGGACTAGCGGCTACGAGCAGTACTTC.